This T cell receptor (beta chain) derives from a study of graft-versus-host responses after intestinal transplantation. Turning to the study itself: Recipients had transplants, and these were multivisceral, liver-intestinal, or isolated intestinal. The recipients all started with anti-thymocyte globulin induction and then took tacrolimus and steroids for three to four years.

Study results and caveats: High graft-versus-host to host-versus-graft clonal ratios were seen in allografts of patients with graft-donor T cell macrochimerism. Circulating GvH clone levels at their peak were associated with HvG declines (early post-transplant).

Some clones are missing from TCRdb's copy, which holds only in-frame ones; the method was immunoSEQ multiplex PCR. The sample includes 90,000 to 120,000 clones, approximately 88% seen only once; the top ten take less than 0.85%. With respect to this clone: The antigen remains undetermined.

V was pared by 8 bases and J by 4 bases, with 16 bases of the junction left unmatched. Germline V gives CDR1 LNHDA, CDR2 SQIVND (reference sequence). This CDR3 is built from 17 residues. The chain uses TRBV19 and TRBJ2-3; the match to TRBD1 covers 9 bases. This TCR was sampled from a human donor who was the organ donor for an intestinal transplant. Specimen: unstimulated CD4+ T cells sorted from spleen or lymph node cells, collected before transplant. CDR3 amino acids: CASRNTGTGSAADTQYF. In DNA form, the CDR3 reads TGTGCCAGTCGCAACACCGGGACAGGGTCCGCGGCAGATACGCAGTATTTT.